Below are 15 T cell receptor beta chains sequenced from a single sample in a study of blood T cell repertoires in COVID-19. Measured with immunoSEQ multiplex PCR; TCRdb has only the in-frame clones, and not every one. The profile shows about 80,000 clones, approximately 82% of them singletons. The source material was peripheral blood. The source of these receptors is a human donor in a cohort sampled during active COVID-19.

The V gene is TRBV5-6, the J gene TRBJ1-1; the match to TRBD1 covers 7 bases. The J segment lost 0 bases and the V segment lost 4 bases, leaving 9 bases of the junction unmatched. Looked up from germline, CDR1 is SGHDT and CDR2 is YYEEEE. The CDR3 consists of 16 residues. The CDR3 nucleotides are TGTGCCAGCAGCAAGGACTCCGGGACAGTGAACACTGAAGCTTTCTTT. Translating gives CASSKDSGTVNTEAFF.

This clone was seen a handful of times. The rearrangement uses TRBV28 and TRBJ2-1, with D tentatively TRBD1 (5 bases). Germline assignment: CDR1 MDHEN and CDR2 SYDVKM. The V and J ends lost 5 bases and 0 bases respectively, with 17 bases between them. The CDR3 has 17 amino acids. The CDR3 coding sequence is TGTGCCAGCAGTCCCACAGGCTTTGGGGTCTCCTACAATGAGCAGTTCTTC. Translation: CASSPTGFGVSYNEQFF.

This chain links TRBV28 with TRBJ2-1, with 9 bases that match TRBD1. There are 13 residues in the CDR3. The V gene's germline CDR1 is MDHEN and CDR2 SYDVKM. Losses at the gene ends were 3 bases for V and 6 bases for J; bases not matched to a gene: 0. The CDR3 is CASSLDRGNEQFF. In DNA, the CDR3 is TGTGCCAGCAGTTTGGACAGGGGCAATGAGCAGTTCTTC.

This chain connects TRBV6-4 to TRBJ2-2; 7 nucleotides line up with TRBD1. This CDR3 spans 16 amino acids. Trimming at V came to 0 bases and at J to 4 bases, leaving 5 bases not matched to a gene. Germline V gene data show CDR1 as MRHNA and CDR2 as SNTAGT. The CDR3 sequence: CASSDSSRGSTGELFF. Written as DNA, the CDR3 is TGTGCCAGCAGTGACTCGAGCAGGGGGAGCACCGGGGAGCTGTTTTTT.

This clone has just a few counts. The chain links TRBV6-1 to TRBJ1-5, with D maybe TRBD1 (5 bases). Germline lookup yields CDR1 MNHNS and CDR2 SASEGT. The CDR3 is made up of 13 amino acids. V gave up 2 bases and J gave up 11 bases, with 13 bases separating them. CDR3 DNA: TGTGCCAGCAGTGAATGGGGCCAAGTGGCCCAGCATTTT. Its translation: CASSEWGQVAQHF.

The chain joins TRBV6-1 to TRBJ2-4, with 7 bases lining up with TRBD2. V shed 4 bases and J 6 bases; nucleotides not matched to a gene: 15. The germline CDR1 and CDR2 sequences are MNHNS and SASEGT. The CDR3 consists of 17 residues. Written as DNA, the CDR3 is TGTGCCAGCAGTGTCGGGACGGCCAACCCGGGAGGAAACATTCAGTACTTC. Encoded protein: CASSVGTANPGGNIQYF.

The chain employs TRBV2 and TRBJ2-2, with 8 bases aligning to TRBD2. V was clipped by 9 bases and J by 4 bases; unmatched bases: 7. CDR3 size: 14 residues. The germline V gene encodes CDR1 SNHLY and CDR2 FYNNEI. The CDR3 sequence is CASASGRSTGELFF. Written as DNA, the CDR3 is TGTGCCAGTGCTAGCGGGCGGAGCACCGGGGAGCTGTTTTTT.

The chain uses TRBV5-6 and TRBJ1-6; 7 bases are a match to TRBD1. Germline CDR1 is SGHDT and CDR2 is YYEEEE. Trimming took 4 bases from V and 3 from J; bases not matched to a gene: 7. The CDR3 length is 16 residues. CDR3 region: CASSPRTGVYNSPLHF. CDR3 sequence (DNA): TGTGCCAGCAGCCCTCGGACAGGAGTCTATAATTCACCCCTCCACTTT.

The J gene is TRBJ2-1, the V gene TRBV5-4, with TRBD1 matching over 9 bases. Germline V lookup: CDR1 SGHNT, CDR2 YYREEE (reference sequence). V lost 1 base to trimming and J lost 5 bases; unmatched junction nucleotides: 7. There are 16 residues in the CDR3. As DNA, the CDR3 is TGTGCCAGCAGCTTGCCGCTGACAGGGGGGAACAATGAGCAGTTCTTC. Its protein is CASSLPLTGGNNEQFF. Full variable domain (missing parts from reference TRBV5-4 and TRBJ2-1): ETGVTQSPTHLIKTRGQQVTLRCSSQSGHNTVSWYQQALGQGPQFIFQYYREEENGRGNFPPRFSGLQFPNYSSELNVNALELDDSALYLCASSLPLTGGNNEQFFGPGTRLTVL.

The gene calls are TRBV9 and TRBJ2-2; 7 positions match TRBD1. The V segment lost 3 bases and the J segment 0 bases; nucleotides outside the gene matches: 2. Germline V gene lookup returns CDR1 SGDLS and CDR2 YYNGEE. The CDR3 has 15 amino acids. CDR3 nucleotides: TGTGCCAGCAGCGGCAGGGGGTCGAACACCGGGGAGCTGTTTTTT. Protein: CASSGRGSNTGELFF.

The gene calls are TRBV7-9 and TRBJ1-6, with D maybe TRBD1 (5 bases). CDR3 length equals 15 residues. The germline gives CDR1 SEHNR, CDR2 FQNEAQ (reference sequence). Trimming took 2 bases from V and 5 from J, leaving 10 bases between them. CDR3 protein: CASSLRSGDNSPLHF. The CDR3 DNA sequence: TGTGCCAGCAGCTTAAGATCGGGGGATAATTCACCCCTCCACTTT.

The chain links TRBV4-1 to TRBJ1-4; D call uncertain. CDR3 size: 17 residues. Germline CDR1 is MGHRA and CDR2 is YSYEKL. V was shortened by 0 bases and J by 5 bases, with 16 bases between the two germline ends. The chain's CDR3 is CASSQDLGVIANEKLFF. CDR3 bases: TGCGCCAGCAGCCAAGATCTCGGGGTTATAGCGAATGAAAAACTGTTTTTT.

This clone appeared once. The chain couples TRBV9 to TRBJ2-3; D uncertain. With 1 base removed from V and 0 bases from J, the gap between germline ends came to 9 bases. The CDR3 loop spans 15 amino acids. Looked up from germline, CDR1 is SGDLS and CDR2 is YYNGEE. Here the CDR3 DNA reads TGTGCCAGCAGCGTACGGAGTCCCAGCACAGATACGCAGTATTTT. Translation: CASSVRSPSTDTQYF.

The chain uses TRBV28 and TRBJ2-1, with 14 bases that match TRBD2. CDR1 and CDR2 (germline): MDHEN, SYDVKM. This CDR3 has 15 amino acids. J was trimmed by 12 bases and V by 4 bases; bases with no gene match: 8. Here the CDR3 DNA reads TGTGCCAGCAGTTCCCCCGGGACTAGCGGGAGAGGGCAGTTCTTC. Its translation: CASSSPGTSGRGQFF.

This clone has more than one count but fewer than ten. The V gene is TRBV7-9, the J gene TRBJ2-7, with 7 bases aligning to TRBD1. This CDR3 has 11 amino acids. Trimming took 6 bases from V and 6 from J; bases not matched to a gene: 2. Germline V gene sequence: CDR1 SEHNR, CDR2 FQNEAQ (reference sequence). The CDR3 coding sequence is TGTGCCAGCAGTCGACAGGGCGAGCAGTACTTC. It specifies CASSRQGEQYF.